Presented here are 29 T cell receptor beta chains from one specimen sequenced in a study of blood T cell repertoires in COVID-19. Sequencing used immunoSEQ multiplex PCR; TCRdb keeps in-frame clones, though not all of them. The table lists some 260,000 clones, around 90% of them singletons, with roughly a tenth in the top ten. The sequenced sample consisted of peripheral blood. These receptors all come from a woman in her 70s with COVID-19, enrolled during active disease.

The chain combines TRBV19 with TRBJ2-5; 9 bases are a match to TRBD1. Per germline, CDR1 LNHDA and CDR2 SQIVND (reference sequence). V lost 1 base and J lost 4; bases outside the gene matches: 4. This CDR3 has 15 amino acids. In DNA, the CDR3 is TGTGCCAGTAGTATAGCACAGGGGGCGGGAGAGACCCAGTACTTC. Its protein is CASSIAQGAGETQYF.

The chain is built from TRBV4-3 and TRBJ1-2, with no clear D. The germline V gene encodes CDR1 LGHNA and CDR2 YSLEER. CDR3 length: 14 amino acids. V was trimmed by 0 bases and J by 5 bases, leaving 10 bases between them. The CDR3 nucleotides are TGCGCCAGCAGCCAAGAATGGGAGGATTATGGCTACACCTTC. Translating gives CASSQEWEDYGYTF.

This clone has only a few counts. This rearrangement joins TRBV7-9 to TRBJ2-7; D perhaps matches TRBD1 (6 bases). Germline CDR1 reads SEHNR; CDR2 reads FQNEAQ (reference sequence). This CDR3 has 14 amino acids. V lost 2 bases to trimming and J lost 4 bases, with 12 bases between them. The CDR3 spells CASSLPGVGYEQYF. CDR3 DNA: TGTGCCAGCAGCTTACCAGGGGTAGGTTACGAGCAGTACTTC.

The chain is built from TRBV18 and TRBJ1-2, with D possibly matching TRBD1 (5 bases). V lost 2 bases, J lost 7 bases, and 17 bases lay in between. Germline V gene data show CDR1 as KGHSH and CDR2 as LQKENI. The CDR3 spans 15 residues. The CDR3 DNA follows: TGTGCCAGCTCACCAGAATCTGGCAGGGATGGTGGCTACACCTTC. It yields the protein CASSPESGRDGGYTF.

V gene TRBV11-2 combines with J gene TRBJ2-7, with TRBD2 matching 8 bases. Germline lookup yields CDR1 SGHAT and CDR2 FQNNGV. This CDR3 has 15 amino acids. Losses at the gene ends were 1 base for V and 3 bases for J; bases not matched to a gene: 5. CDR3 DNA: TGTGCCAGCAGCTTAGGAGTAGCGGGGAGCTACGAGCAGTACTTC. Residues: CASSLGVAGSYEQYF.

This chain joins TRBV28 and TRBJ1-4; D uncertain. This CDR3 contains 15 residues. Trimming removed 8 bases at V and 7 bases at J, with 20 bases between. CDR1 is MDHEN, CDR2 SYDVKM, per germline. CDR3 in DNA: TGTGCCAGCTCTTCCGGCGGGTCCCAAGGTGAAAAACTGTTTTTT. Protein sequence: CASSSGGSQGEKLFF.

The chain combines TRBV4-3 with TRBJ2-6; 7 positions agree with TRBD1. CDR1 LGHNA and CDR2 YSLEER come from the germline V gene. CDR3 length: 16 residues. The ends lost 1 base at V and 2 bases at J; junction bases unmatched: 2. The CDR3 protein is CASSQVGGTGANVLTF. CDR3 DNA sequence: TGCGCCAGCAGCCAAGTAGGGGGCACTGGGGCCAACGTCCTGACTTTC.

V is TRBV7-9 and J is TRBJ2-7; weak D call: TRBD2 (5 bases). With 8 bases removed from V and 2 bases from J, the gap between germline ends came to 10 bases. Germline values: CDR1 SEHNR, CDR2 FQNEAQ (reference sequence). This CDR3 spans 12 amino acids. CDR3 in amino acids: CASGSGTYEQYF. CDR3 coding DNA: TGTGCCAGCGGCAGCGGAACCTACGAGCAGTACTTC.

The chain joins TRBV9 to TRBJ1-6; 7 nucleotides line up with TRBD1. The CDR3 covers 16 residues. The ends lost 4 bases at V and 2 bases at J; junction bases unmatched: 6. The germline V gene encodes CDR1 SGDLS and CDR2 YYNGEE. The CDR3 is CASSISTGTYNSPLHF. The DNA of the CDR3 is TGTGCCAGCAGCATCTCGACAGGGACCTATAATTCACCCCTCCACTTT.

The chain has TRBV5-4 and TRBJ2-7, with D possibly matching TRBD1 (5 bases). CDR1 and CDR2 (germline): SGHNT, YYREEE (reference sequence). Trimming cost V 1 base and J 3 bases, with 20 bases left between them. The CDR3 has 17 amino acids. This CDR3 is CASSLIYGAGRLYEQYF. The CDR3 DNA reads TGTGCCAGCAGCTTGATTTATGGGGCTGGTAGACTCTACGAGCAGTACTTC.

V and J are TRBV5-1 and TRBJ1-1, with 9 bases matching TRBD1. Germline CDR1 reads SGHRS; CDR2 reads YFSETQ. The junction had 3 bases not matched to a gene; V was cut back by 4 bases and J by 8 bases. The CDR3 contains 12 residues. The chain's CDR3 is CASSLGQGEAFF. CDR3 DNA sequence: TGCGCCAGCAGCCTTGGACAGGGGGAAGCTTTCTTT.

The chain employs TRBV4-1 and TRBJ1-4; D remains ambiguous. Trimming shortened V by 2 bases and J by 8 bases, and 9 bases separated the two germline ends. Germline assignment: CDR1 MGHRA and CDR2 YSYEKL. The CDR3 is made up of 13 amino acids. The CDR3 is CASSQTIGEKLFF. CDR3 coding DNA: TGCGCCAGCAGCCAAACTATAGGCGAAAAACTGTTTTTT.

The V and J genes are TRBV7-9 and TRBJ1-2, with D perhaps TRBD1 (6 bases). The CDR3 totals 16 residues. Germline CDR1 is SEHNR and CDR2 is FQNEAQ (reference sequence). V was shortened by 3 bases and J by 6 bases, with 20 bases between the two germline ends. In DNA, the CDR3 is TGTGCCAGCAGCTTTTCCCGTATGGGGGCGAAGGATGGCTACACCTTC. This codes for CASSFSRMGAKDGYTF.

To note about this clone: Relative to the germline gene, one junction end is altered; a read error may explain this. The CDR3 sequence: CASSLAGYYEQYDF. The CDR3 region has the DNA TGTGCCAGCAGCTTGGCCGGATACTACGAGCAGTACGACTTC. The J gene is TRBJ2-7, the V gene TRBV5-4; D gene uncertain. This CDR3 region has 14 residues. From germline, CDR1 is SGHNT and CDR2 YYREEE (reference sequence).

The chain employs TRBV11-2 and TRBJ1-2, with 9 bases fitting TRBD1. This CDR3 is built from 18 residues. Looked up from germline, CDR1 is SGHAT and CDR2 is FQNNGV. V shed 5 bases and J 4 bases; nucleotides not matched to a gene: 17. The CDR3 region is CASSPSGTGMVLGYGYTF. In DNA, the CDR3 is TGTGCCAGCAGCCCGTCCGGGACAGGGATGGTTTTGGGCTATGGCTACACCTTC.

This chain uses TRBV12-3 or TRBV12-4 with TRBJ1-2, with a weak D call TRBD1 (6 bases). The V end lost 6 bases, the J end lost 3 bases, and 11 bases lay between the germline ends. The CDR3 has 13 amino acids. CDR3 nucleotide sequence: TGTGCCAGCAGCCCGACAGGACACTATGGCTACACCTTC. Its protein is CASSPTGHYGYTF.

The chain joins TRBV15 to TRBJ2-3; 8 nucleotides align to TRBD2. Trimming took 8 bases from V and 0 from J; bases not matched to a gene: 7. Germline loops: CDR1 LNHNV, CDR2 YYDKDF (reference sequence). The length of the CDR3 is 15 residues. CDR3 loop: CATRLAGLSTDTQYF. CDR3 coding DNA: TGTGCCACCCGGCTAGCGGGTCTTAGCACAGATACGCAGTATTTT.

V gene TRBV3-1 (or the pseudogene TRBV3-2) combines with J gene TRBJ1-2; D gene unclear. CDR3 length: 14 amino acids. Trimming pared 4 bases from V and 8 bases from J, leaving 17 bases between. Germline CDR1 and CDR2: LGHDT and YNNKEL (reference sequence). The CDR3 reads CASSLRGRVRGYTF. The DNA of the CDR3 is TGTGCCAGCAGCCTCCGAGGTCGGGTTCGCGGCTACACCTTC.

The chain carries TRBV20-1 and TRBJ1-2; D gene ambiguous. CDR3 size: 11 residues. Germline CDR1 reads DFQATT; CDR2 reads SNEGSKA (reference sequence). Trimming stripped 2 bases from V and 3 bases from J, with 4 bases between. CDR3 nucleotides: TGCAGTGCTAGATCGGACTATGGCTACACCTTC. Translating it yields CSARSDYGYTF.

The CDR3 here is CASSQLPGTSGLIVGEQYF. CDR3 sequence (DNA): TGTGCCAGCAGCCAACTGCCCGGGACTAGCGGGCTTATCGTCGGTGAGCAGTACTTC. This chain links TRBV27 with TRBJ2-7; 12 nucleotides align to TRBD2. J was trimmed by 7 bases and V by 6 bases; bases with no gene match: 22. Germline CDR1 is MNHEY and CDR2 is SMNVEV (reference sequence). This CDR3 comprises 19 residues.

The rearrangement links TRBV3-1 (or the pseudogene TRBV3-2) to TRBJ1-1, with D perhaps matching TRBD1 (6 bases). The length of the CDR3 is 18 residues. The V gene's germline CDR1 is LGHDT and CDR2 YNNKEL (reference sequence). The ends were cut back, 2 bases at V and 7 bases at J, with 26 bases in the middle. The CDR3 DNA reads TGTGCCAGCAGCCAATTATTGCAGCAGGGGATATTTCCTTTTGAAGCTTTCTTT. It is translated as CASSQLLQQGIFPFEAFF.

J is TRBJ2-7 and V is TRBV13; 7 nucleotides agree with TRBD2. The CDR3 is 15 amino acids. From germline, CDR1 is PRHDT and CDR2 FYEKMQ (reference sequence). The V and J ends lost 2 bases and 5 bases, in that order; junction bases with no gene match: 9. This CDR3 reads CASSLKWEGGDEQYF. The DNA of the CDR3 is TGTGCCAGCAGCTTAAAGTGGGAGGGCGGTGACGAGCAGTACTTC.

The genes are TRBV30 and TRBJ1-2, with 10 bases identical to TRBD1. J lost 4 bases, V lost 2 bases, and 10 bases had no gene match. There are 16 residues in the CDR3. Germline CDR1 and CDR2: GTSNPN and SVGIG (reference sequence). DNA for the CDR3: TGTGCCTGGAGTTTCACCGGGACAGGGGAGGCCTATGGCTACACCTTC. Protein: CAWSFTGTGEAYGYTF. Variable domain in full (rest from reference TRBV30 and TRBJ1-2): SQTIHQWPATLVQPVGSPLSLECTVEGTSNPNLYWYRQAAGRGLQLLFYSVGIGQISSEVPQNLSASRPQDRQFILSSKKLLLSDSGFYLCAWSFTGTGEAYGYTFGSGTRLTVV.

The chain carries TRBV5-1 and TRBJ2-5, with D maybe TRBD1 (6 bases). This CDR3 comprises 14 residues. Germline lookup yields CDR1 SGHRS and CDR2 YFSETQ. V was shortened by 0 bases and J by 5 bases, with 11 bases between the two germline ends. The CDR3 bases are TGCGCCAGCAGCTTGGACAGGGCGAGGGAGACCCAGTACTTC. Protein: CASSLDRARETQYF.

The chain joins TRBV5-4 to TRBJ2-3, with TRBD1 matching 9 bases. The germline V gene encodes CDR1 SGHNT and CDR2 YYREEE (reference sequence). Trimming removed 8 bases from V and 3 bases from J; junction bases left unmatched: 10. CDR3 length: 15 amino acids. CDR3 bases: TGTGCCAGTCAGGACGGGACAGGGTTTACAGATACGCAGTATTTT. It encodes CASQDGTGFTDTQYF.

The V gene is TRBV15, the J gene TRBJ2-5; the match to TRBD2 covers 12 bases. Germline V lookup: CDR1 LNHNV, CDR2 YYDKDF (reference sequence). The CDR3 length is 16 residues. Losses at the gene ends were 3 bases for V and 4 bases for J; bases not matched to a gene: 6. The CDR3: CATSRVLAGGGETQYF. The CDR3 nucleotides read TGTGCCACCAGCAGGGTTCTAGCGGGAGGGGGAGAGACCCAGTACTTC.

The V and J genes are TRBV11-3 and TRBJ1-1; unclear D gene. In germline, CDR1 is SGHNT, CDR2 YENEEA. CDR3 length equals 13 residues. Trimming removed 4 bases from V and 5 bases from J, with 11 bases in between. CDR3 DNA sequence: TGTGCCAGCAGCTCCCGAGCGGTGACTGAAGCTTTCTTT. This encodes CASSSRAVTEAFF.

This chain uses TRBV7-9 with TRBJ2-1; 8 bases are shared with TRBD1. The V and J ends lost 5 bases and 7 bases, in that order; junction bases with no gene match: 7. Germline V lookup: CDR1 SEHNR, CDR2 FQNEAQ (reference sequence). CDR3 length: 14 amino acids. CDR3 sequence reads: CASSATGGRNEQFF. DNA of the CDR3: TGTGCCAGCAGCGCTACAGGGGGTAGAAATGAGCAGTTCTTC.

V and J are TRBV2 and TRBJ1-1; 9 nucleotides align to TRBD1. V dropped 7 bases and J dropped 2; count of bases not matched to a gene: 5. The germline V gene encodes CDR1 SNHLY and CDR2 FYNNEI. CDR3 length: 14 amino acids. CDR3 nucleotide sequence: TGTGCCAGCATAAAACAGGGGGCCAACACTGAAGCTTTCTTT. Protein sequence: CASIKQGANTEAFF.